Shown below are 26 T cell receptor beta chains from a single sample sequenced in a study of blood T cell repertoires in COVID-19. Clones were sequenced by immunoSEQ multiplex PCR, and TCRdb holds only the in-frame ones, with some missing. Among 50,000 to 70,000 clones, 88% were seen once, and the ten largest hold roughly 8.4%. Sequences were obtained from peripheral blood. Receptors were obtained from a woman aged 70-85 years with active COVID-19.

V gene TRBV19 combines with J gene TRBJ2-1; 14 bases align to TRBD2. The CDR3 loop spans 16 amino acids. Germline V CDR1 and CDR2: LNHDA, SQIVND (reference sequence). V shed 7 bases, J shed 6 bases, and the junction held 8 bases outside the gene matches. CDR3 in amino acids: CASTPTSGRVTNEQFF. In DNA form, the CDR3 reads TGTGCCAGTACCCCGACTAGCGGGAGGGTTACCAATGAGCAGTTCTTC.

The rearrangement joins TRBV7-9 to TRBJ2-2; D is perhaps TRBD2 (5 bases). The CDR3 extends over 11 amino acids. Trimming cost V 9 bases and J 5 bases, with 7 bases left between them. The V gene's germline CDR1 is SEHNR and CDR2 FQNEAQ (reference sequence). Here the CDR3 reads CASGETGELFF. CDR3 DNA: TGTGCCAGTGGGGAGACCGGGGAGCTGTTTTTT.

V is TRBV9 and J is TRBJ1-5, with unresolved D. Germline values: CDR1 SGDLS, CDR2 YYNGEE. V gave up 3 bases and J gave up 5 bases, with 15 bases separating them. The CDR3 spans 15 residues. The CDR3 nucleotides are TGTGCCAGCAGCGCCAGTGTCGGGGTGGATCAGCCCCAGCATTTT. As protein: CASSASVGVDQPQHF.

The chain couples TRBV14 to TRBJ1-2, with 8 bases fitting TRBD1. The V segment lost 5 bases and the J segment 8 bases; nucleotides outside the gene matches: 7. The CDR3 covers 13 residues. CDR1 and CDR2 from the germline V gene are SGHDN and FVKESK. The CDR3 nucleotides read TGTGCCAGCAGCGGACAGGGTGTGGGCGGCTACACCTTC. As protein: CASSGQGVGGYTF.

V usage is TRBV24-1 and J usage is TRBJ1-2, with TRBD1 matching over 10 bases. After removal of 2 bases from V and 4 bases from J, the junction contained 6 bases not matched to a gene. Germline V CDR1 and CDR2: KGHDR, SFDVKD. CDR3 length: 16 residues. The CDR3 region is CATSDSKRTGGYGYTF. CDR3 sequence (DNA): TGTGCCACCAGTGATTCCAAGAGGACAGGGGGCTATGGCTACACCTTC.

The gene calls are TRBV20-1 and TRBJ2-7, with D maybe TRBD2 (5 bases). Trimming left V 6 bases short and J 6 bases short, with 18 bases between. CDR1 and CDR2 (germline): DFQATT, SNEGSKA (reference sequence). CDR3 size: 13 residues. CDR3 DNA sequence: TGCAGTGCCAGTAGCGCGGAAACGAGCGAGCAGTACTTC. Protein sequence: CSASSAETSEQYF.

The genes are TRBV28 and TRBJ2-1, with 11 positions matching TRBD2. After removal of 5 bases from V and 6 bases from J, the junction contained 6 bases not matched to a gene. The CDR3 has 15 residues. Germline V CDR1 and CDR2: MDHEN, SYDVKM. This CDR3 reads CASSNLAGGLNEQFF. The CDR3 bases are TGTGCCAGCAGTAACCTAGCGGGAGGCCTCAATGAGCAGTTCTTC.

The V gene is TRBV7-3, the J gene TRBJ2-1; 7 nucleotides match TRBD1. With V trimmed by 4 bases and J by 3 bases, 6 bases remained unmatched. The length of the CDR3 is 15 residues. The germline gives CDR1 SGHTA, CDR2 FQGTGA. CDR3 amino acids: CASSSRDSVYNEQFF. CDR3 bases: TGTGCCAGCAGCTCCCGGGACAGCGTCTACAATGAGCAGTTCTTC.

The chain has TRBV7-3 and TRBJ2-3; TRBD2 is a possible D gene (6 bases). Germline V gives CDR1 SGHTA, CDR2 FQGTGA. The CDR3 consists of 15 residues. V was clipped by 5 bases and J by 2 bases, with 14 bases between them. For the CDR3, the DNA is TGTGCCAGCAGCACTGCCCCGGACTACACAGATACGCAGTATTTT. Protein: CASSTAPDYTDTQYF.

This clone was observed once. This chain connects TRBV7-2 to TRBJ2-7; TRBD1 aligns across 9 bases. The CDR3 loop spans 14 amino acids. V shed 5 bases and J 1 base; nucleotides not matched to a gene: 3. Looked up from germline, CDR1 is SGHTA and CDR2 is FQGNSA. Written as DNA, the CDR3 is TGTGCCAGCAGCGTTGGACAGGGGTCCTACGAGCAGTACTTC. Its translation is CASSVGQGSYEQYF.

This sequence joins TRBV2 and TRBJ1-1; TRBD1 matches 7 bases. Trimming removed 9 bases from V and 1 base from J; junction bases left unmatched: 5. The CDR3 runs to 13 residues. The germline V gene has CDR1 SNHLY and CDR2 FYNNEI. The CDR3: CARGDSRNTEAFF. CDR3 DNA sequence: TGTGCCAGAGGGGACAGCCGGAACACTGAAGCTTTCTTT.

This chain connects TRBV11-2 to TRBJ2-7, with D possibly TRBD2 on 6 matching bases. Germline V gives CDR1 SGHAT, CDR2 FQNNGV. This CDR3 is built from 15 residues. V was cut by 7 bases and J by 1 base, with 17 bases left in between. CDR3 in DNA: TGTGCCAGCACCCCGTCCGGAGGGAATTCCTACGAGCAGTACTTC. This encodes CASTPSGGNSYEQYF.

The CDR3 sequence is CATGTGAARSSPLHF. CDR3 coding DNA: TGTGCCACCGGGACAGGGGCCGCCAGGAGTTCACCCCTCCACTTT. The chain recombines TRBV28 with TRBJ1-6; 10 bases line up with TRBD1. Germline CDR1 and CDR2: MDHEN and SYDVKM. The V gene end was trimmed by 10 bases and the J gene end by 9 bases; junction bases not matched to a gene: 12. The CDR3 consists of 15 residues. Together with reference TRBV28 and TRBJ1-6, the CDR3 gives the full variable domain: DVKVTQSSRYLVKRTGEKVFLECVQDMDHENMFWYRQDPGLGLRLIYFSYDVKMKEKGDIPEGYSVSREKKERFSLILESASTNQTSMYLCATGTGAARSSPLHFGNGTRLTVT.

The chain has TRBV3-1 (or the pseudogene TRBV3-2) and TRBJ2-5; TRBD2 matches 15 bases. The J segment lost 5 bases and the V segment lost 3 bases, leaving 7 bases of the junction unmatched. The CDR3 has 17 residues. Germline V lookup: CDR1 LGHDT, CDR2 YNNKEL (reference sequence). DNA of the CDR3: TGTGCCAGCAGCCACGGACTAGCGGGAGGGCCTCATGAGACCCAGTACTTC. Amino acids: CASSHGLAGGPHETQYF.

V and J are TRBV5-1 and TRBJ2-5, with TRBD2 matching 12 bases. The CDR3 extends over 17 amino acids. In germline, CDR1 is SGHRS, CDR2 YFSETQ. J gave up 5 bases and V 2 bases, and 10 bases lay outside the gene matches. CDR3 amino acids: CASSFSTSGSGKETQYF. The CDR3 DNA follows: TGCGCCAGCAGCTTCTCGACTAGCGGGAGCGGGAAGGAGACCCAGTACTTC.

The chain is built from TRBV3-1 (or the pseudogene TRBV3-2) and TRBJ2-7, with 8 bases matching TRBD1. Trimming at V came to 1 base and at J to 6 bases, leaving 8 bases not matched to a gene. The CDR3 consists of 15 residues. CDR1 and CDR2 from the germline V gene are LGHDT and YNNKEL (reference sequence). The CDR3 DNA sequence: TGTGCCAGCAGCCAAGGGTCAGGGGGCTTGGGCGAGCAGTACTTC. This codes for CASSQGSGGLGEQYF.

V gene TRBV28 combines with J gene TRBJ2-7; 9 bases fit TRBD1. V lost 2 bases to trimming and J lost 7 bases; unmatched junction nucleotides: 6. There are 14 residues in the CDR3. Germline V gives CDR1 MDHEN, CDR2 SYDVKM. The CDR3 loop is CASSLNRGLGEQYF. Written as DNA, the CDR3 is TGTGCCAGCAGTTTAAACAGGGGGCTAGGAGAGCAGTACTTC.

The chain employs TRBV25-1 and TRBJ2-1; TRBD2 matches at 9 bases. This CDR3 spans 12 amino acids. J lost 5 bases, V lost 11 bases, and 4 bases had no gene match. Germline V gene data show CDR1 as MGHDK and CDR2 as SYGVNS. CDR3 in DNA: TGTGCCGGCGCTAGCGGGAACAATGAGCAGTTCTTC. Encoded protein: CAGASGNNEQFF.

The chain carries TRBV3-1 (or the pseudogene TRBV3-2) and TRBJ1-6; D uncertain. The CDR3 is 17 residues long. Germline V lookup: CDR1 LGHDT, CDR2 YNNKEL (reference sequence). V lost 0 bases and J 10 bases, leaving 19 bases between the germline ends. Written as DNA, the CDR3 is TGTGCCAGCAGCCAAGAGGGGTACGGGGAAGTAGGCTCACCCCTCCACTTT. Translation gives CASSQEGYGEVGSPLHF.

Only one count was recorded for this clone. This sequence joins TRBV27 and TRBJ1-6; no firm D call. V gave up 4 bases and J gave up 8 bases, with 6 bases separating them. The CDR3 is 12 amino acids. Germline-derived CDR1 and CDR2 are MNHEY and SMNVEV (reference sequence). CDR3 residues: CASSSKYSPLHF. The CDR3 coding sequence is TGTGCCAGCAGTTCTAAGTATTCACCCCTCCACTTT.

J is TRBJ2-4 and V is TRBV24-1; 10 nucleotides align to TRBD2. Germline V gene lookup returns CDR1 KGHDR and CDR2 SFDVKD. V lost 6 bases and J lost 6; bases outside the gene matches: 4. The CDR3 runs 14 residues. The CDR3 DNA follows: TGTGCCACCAGTAGCGGGAGGGCCGGAAACATTCAGTACTTC. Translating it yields CATSSGRAGNIQYF.

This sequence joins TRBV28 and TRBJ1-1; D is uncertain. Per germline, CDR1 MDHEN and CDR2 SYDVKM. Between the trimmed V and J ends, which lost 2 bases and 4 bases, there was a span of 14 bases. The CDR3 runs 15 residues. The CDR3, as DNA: TGTGCCAGCAGTTTACCCACCCAGGTGAGCACTGAAGCTTTCTTT. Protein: CASSLPTQVSTEAFF.

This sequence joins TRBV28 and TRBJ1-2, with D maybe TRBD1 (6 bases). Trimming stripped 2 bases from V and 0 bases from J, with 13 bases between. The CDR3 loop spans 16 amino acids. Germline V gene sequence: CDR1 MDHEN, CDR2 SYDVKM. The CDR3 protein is CASSLRGGSANYGYTF. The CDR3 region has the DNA TGTGCCAGCAGTTTACGCGGGGGCTCAGCTAACTATGGCTACACCTTC.

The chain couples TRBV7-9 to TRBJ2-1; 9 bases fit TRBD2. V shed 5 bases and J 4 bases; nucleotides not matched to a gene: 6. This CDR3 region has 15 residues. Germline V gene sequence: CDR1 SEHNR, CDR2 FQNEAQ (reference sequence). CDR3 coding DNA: TGTGCCAGCAGCCCTCAGCGGGAGGCTTACAATGAGCAGTTCTTC. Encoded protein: CASSPQREAYNEQFF.

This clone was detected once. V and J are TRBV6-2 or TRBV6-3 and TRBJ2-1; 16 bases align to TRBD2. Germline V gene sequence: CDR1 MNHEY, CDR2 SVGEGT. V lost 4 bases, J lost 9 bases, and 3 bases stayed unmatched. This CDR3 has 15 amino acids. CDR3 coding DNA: TGTGCCAGCAGTTCCGGGACTAGCGGGAGGGGTGAGCAGTTCTTC. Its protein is CASSSGTSGRGEQFF.

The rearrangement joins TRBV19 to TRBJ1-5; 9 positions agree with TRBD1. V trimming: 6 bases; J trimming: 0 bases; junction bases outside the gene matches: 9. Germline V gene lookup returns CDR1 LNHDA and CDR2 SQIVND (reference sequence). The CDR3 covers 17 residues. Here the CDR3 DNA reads TGTGCCAGTAGCCGGGACAGGGATTCTTATAGCAATCAGCCCCAGCATTTT. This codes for CASSRDRDSYSNQPQHF.